Included here is one T cell receptor (beta chain) sequence, with context. Produced via immunoSEQ multiplex PCR; TCRdb's table is partial and in-frame only. Of under 130,000 clones in the sample, roughly nine tenths were seen once. The data belong to a study of blood T cell repertoires in COVID-19. Sample: peripheral blood. The receptor was isolated from a man in his fifties in a cohort sampled during active COVID-19.

CDR3 loop: CASGPEPTEAFF. The CDR3 nucleotides read TGTGCTAGTGGGCCAGAACCCACTGAAGCTTTCTTT. The J gene is TRBJ1-1, the V gene TRBV12-5; no clear D gene. The CDR3 totals 12 residues. Germline values: CDR1 LGHNT, CDR2 FRNRAP. Trimming took off 6 bases at V and 4 bases at J, with 9 bases between the two ends.